The subject of this entry is one T cell receptor (beta chain). The data were taken from a study of metastatic and nonmetastatic thyroid tumors. The overall study: Repertoires of blood and of tissue (tumor or nodule) from malignant and benign thyroid patients were compared.

TCRdb reanalyzed the PCR reads with MiXCR. Among some 22,000 clones listed, under 25% were seen once. Thyroid surgery took place with no prior treatment in any patient. The CDR3 spans 16 residues. Germline V lookup: CDR1 MGHRA, CDR2 YSYEKL. The V end lost 0 bases, the J end lost 2 bases, and 10 bases lay between the germline ends. The chain employs TRBV4-1 and TRBJ2-2, with D uncertain. The source is a male donor with papillary thyroid cancer or a benign thyroid nodule (not recorded which). Some clones in this sample may be carry-over from other donors' samples. The sequenced material came from blood. The CDR3 DNA is TGCGCCAGCAGCCAAGATCCCGCGGATAACACCGGGGAGCTGTTTTTT. Translation gives CASSQDPADNTGELFF.